A single sample is the source of the 9 T cell receptor beta chains below, sequenced in a study of graft-versus-host responses after intestinal transplantation. The assay was immunoSEQ multiplex PCR, and TCRdb's table has in-frame clones only and misses some. The sample shows tens of thousands of clones, 95% of them seen only once. Antigens of these TCRs are unknown. Source: unstimulated CD8+ T cells sorted from spleen or lymph node cells, taken before transplant. These receptors were taken from a human donor who was the organ donor for an intestinal transplant.

This sequence joins TRBV7-6 and TRBJ1-1; 9 nucleotides line up with TRBD1. Per germline, CDR1 SGHVS and CDR2 FNYEAQ. The CDR3 spans 15 residues. V lost 5 bases to trimming and J lost 0 bases; unmatched junction nucleotides: 4. CDR3 nucleotides: TGTGCCAGCAGCCCAGGGACAGGGCTGAACACTGAAGCTTTCTTT. It yields the protein CASSPGTGLNTEAFF.

The rearrangement links TRBV18 to TRBJ2-7; tentative D call: TRBD1 (6 bases). Germline lookup yields CDR1 KGHSH and CDR2 LQKENI. The CDR3 sequence is 15 residues long. The V end was cut by 3 bases, the J end by 2 bases, with 14 bases between. CDR3 DNA sequence: TGTGCCAGCTCACCCTGGGGAACAGGGACCTACGAGCAGTACTTC. Residues: CASSPWGTGTYEQYF.

The chain joins TRBV5-1 to TRBJ2-5; D may be TRBD2 (5 bases). From germline, CDR1 is SGHRS and CDR2 YFSETQ. The germline V and J ends were trimmed by 4 bases and 5 bases, with 15 bases remaining between them. This CDR3 spans 14 amino acids. This CDR3 is CASSLSFLAETQYF. The CDR3 nucleotides read TGCGCCAGCAGCCTATCCTTCTTAGCGGAGACCCAGTACTTC.

This chain connects TRBV9 to TRBJ2-3; 7 bases fit TRBD2. Unmatched junction bases numbered 6, after V lost 3 bases and J lost 2 bases. CDR1 is SGDLS, CDR2 YYNGEE, per germline. The CDR3 is 15 residues long. CDR3 sequence: CASSAGGTVTDTQYF. The CDR3 bases are TGTGCCAGCAGCGCCGGGGGGACCGTCACAGATACGCAGTATTTT.

This chain joins TRBV30 and TRBJ1-6; 8 nucleotides line up with TRBD1. Germline V gene sequence: CDR1 GTSNPN, CDR2 SVGIG (reference sequence). Germline trimming cut 2 bases from V and 9 bases from J; bases unmatched to any gene: 0. The CDR3 is 12 amino acids. The DNA for the CDR3 is TGTGCCTGGAGTACAGGGGGTTCACCCCTCCACTTT. It translates to CAWSTGGSPLHF.

This clone was seen a few times. The chain joins TRBV5-4 to TRBJ1-1; 10 bases are shared with TRBD1. Per germline, CDR1 SGHNT and CDR2 YYREEE (reference sequence). The CDR3 spans 14 residues. The V and J ends lost 4 bases and 6 bases, in that order; junction bases with no gene match: 6. The CDR3 nucleotides are TGTGCCAGCAGCCTCACGACAGGGGGCTCTGAAGCTTTCTTT. This codes for CASSLTTGGSEAFF.

The chain has TRBV7-9 and TRBJ2-7; 10 nucleotides align to TRBD1. The CDR3 has 17 amino acids. Germline assignment: CDR1 SEHNR and CDR2 FQNEAQ (reference sequence). Trimming removed 1 base from V and 0 bases from J; junction bases left unmatched: 6. The CDR3 nucleotides are TGTGCCAGCAGCTTAGGCCCGGGACAGGGGAGCTCCTACGAGCAGTACTTC. This translates into CASSLGPGQGSSYEQYF. The variable domain in full, completed from reference TRBV7-9 and TRBJ2-7, reads DTGVSQNPRHKITKRGQNVTFRCDPISEHNRLYWYRQTLGQGPEFLTYFQNEAQLEKSRLLSDRFSAERPKGSFSTLEIQRTEQGDSAMYLCASSLGPGQGSSYEQYFGPGTRLTVT.

The V gene is TRBV28, the J gene TRBJ2-7, with TRBD1 as a possible D gene (6 bases). Germline loops: CDR1 MDHEN, CDR2 SYDVKM. The length of the CDR3 is 16 residues. V lost 5 bases, J lost 3 bases, and 20 bases lay in between. For the CDR3, the DNA is TGTGCCAGCAGTCACGCACAGGGCCGGGGATTCTACGAGCAGTACTTC. This sequence encodes CASSHAQGRGFYEQYF.

The gene calls are TRBV7-6 and TRBJ2-3; TRBD2 matches at 10 bases. Germline V lookup: CDR1 SGHVS, CDR2 FNYEAQ. With 5 bases clipped from V and 6 bases from J, the junction kept 17 bases outside the gene matches. The CDR3 length is 18 residues. CDR3 coding DNA: TGTGCCAGCAGCCCCTCCCGGTTTGCGAGCGGGGGGGTTGATACGCAGTATTTT. This encodes CASSPSRFASGGVDTQYF.